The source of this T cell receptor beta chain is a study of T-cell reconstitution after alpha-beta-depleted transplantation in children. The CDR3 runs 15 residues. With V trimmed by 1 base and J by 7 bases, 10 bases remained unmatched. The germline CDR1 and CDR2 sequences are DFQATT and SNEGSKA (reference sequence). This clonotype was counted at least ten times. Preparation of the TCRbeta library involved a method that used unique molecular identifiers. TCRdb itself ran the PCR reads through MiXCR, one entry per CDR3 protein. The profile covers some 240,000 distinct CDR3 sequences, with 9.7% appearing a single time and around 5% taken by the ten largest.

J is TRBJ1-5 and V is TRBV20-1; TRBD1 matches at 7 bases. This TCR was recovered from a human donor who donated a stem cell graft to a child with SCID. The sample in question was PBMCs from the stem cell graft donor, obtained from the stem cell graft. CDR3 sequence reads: CSARVSGQPKQPQHF. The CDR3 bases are TGCAGTGCTAGAGTTTCGGGACAGCCTAAACAGCCCCAGCATTTT.